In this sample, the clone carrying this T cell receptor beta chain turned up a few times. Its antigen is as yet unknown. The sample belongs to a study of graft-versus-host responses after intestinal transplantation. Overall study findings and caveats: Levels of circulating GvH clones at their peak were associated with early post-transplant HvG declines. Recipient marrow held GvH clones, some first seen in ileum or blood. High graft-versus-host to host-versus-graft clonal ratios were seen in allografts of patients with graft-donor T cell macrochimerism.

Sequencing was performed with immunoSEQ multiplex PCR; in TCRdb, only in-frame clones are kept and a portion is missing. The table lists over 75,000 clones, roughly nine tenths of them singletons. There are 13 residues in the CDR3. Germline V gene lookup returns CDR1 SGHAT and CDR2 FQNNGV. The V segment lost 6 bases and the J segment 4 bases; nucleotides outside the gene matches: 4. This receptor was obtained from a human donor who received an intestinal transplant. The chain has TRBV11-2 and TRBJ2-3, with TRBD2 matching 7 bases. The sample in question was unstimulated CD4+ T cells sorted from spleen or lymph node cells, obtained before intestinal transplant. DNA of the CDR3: TGTGCCAGCAGACTAGCGCTTCCAGATACGCAGTATTTT. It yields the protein CASRLALPDTQYF.